This T cell receptor (beta chain) stems from a study of blood T cell repertoires in COVID-19. The wider study: From T cells, B-cell-depleted T cells, or PBMCs came the material, which was cDNA or gDNA.

In germline, CDR1 is SGHNT, CDR2 YYREEE (reference sequence). This CDR3 spans 17 amino acids. V lost 3 bases, J lost 4 bases, and 13 bases stayed unmatched. Under the authors' procedure: Amplifying reference gene primers gave estimates of nucleated cell counts. Sequencing used immunoSEQ multiplex PCR; TCRdb keeps in-frame clones, though not all of them. V and J calls and clone size follow that table, whereas D and trimming were derived from the DNA. This sample has a few hundred thousand clones, with more than 75% found just once. The sequenced sample consisted of peripheral blood. This receptor was taken from a woman between 50 and 59 years old who had recovered from COVID-19. The chain has TRBV5-4 and TRBJ1-3; 7 nucleotides line up with TRBD1. The CDR3 region is CASSSPVGGGHGNTIYF. CDR3 nucleotide sequence: TGTGCCAGCAGCTCTCCAGTTGGAGGGGGCCACGGAAACACCATATATTTT. Based on the CDR3 plus reference TRBV5-4 and TRBJ1-3, the full variable domain is ETGVTQSPTHLIKTRGQQVTLRCSSQSGHNTVSWYQQALGQGPQFIFQYYREEENGRGNFPPRFSGLQFPNYSSELNVNALELDDSALYLCASSSPVGGGHGNTIYFGEGSWLTVV.